Sequencing of this T cell receptor beta chain was carried out in a study of T cells after yellow fever vaccination. Broader study findings: Clones from primary vaccination mostly reappeared after the booster (roughly 95% CD4, about 85% CD8). Of the clonotypes, a small share occurred in both CD4 and CD8 compartments.

5'RACE template switching added a universal primer site and UMIs to TCR cDNA. TCRdb analysed the 5' RACE reads with MiXCR anew, one entry per CDR3 protein. The sample contains about 160,000 distinct CDR3 sequences, approximately 6.7% of which appear only once. To note about this clonotype: Its antigen is not identified.

Trimming took off 4 bases at V and 6 bases at J, with 24 bases between the two ends. The germline V gene has CDR1 SEHNR and CDR2 FQNEAQ (reference sequence). This CDR3 comprises 17 residues. This clonotype was obtained from a man in his late teens or twenties who received the YFV17D yellow fever vaccine. The specimen comprised CD4+ T cells sorted from PBMCs, sampled 5 to 6 days after the first yellow fever vaccination. J is TRBJ1-2 and V is TRBV7-9, with D possibly being TRBD1 (5 bases). CDR3 sequence (DNA): TGTGCCAGCAGCTCTCCCGGGGGGGGGACGGACACGGATGGCTACACCTTC. It translates to CASSSPGGGTDTDGYTF.